This T cell receptor beta chain was recorded in a study of neoadjuvant anti-PD-1 for oral cavity cancer. Germline loops: CDR1 GTSNPN, CDR2 SVGIG (reference sequence). The V gene lost 4 bases and the J gene lost 6 bases, with 11 bases spanning the gap. CDR3 length equals 12 residues. TCRdb's copy holds only in-frame clones and misses some; the assay was immunoSEQ multiplex PCR. The sample lists some 71,000 clones, around 82% occurring once. This clone was seen only once. The receptor's source is a person between 40 and 85 years old with oral cavity squamous cell carcinoma. The chain carries TRBV30 and TRBJ2-3; no clear D. The sample here was PBMCs, taken before nivolumab (anti-PD-1) treatment. This chain's CDR3 is CAWTGPGDTQYF. As DNA, the CDR3 is TGTGCCTGGACCGGTCCGGGCGATACGCAGTATTTT.